This T cell receptor beta chain comes out of a study of OX40 agonist ivuxolimab in advanced cancers. About the study: Participants, around 80% male, averaged roughly 60 years of age, ranging from 23 to 79.

TCRdb keeps only in-frame clones here, not all; method: immunoSEQ multiplex PCR. The table has over 90,000 clones, about nine tenths seen once. V lost 6 bases to trimming and J lost 3 bases, with 8 bases between them. The CDR3 totals 12 residues. CDR1 is MNHEY and CDR2 is SVGAGI in the germline V gene. The clonotype comes from an adult with an advanced solid tumor such as melanoma, head and neck, liver or kidney cancer. V and J are TRBV6-5 and TRBJ1-2; no definite D call. Here the sequenced sample was CD4+ or CD8+ T cells sorted from blood, taken in a trial of the OX40 agonist ivuxolimab. The CDR3 sequence: CASRQQHYGYTF. In DNA form, the CDR3 reads TGTGCCAGCAGGCAGCAACACTATGGCTACACCTTC.